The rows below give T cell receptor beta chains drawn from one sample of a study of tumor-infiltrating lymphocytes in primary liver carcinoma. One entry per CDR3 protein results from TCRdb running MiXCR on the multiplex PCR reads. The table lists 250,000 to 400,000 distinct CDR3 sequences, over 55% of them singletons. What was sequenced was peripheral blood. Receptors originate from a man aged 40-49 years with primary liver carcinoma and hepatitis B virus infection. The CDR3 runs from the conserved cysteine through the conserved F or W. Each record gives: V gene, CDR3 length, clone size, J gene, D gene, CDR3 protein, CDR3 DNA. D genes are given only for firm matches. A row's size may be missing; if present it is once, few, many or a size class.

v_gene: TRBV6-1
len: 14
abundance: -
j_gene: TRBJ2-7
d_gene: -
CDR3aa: CASADRPMTYEQYF
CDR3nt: TGTGCCAGCGCAGACAGGCCCATGACCTACGAGCAGTACTTC

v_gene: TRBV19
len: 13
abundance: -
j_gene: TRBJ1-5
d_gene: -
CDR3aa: CASSIMGNQPQHF
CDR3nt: TGTGCCAGTAGTATCATGGGCAATCAGCCCCAGCATTTT

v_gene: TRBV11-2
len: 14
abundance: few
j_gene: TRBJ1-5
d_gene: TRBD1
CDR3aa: CASSFTGGNQPQHF
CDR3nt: TGTGCCAGCAGCTTTACAGGGGGGAATCAGCCCCAGCATTTT

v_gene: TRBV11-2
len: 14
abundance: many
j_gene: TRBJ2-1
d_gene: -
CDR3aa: CASSLYRLVSEQFF
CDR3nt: TGTGCCAGCAGCTTATACCGGCTAGTTAGTGAGCAGTTCTTC

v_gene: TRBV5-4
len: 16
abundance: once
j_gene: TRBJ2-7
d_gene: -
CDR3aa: CASSKSPRRSSYEQYF
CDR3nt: TGTGCCAGCAGCAAGAGTCCGCGACGGAGCTCCTACGAGCAGTACTTC

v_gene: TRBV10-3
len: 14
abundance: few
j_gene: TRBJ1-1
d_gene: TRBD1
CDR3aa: CAIRPQGGLTEAFF
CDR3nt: TGTGCCATCAGGCCGCAGGGGGGGCTCACTGAAGCTTTCTTT

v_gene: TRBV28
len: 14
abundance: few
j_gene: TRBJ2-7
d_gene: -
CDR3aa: CASSPGGFPYEQYF
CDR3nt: TGTGCCAGCAGCCCCGGAGGGTTTCCCTACGAGCAGTACTTC

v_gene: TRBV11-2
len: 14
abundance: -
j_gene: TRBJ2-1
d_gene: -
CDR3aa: CASSSHSGVSEQFF
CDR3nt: TGTGCCAGCAGCTCTCATTCAGGGGTCAGTGAGCAGTTCTTC

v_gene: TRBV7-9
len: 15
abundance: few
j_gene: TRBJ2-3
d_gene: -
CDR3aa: CASSTGQGRADTQYF
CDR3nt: TGTGCCAGCAGCACAGGCCAGGGGAGGGCAGATACGCAGTATTTT

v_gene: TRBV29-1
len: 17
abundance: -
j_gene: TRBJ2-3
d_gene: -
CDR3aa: CSAPTTGSQGLSATQYF
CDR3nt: TGCAGCGCCCCGACAACAGGATCCCAAGGGTTGTCGGCTACACAGTATTTT

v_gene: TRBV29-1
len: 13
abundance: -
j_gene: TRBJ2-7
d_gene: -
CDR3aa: CSVEDYQAYEQYF
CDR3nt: TGTAGCGTTGAGGACTATCAAGCCTACGAGCAGTACTTC

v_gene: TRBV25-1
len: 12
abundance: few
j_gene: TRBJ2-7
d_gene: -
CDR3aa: CASSGDTVEQYF
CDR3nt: TGTGCCAGCAGTGGGGATACGGTGGAGCAGTACTTC

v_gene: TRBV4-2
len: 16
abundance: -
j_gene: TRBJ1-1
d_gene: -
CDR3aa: CASSQDGGPGNTEAFF
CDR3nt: TGTGCCAGCAGCCAAGATGGGGGACCAGGTAACACTGAAGCTTTCTTT

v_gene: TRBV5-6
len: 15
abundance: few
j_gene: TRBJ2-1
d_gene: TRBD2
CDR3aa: CASSLGSGKYNEQFF
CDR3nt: TGTGCCAGCAGCTTGGGGAGCGGGAAGTACAATGAGCAGTTCTTC

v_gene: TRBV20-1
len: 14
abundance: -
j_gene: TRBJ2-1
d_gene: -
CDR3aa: CSGVPGRSYNEQFF
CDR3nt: TGCAGTGGGGTTCCGGGGAGATCCTACAATGAGCAGTTCTTC

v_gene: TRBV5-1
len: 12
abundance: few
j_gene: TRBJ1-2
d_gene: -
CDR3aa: CASSSTHYGYTF
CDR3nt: TGCGCCAGCAGCTCCACCCACTATGGCTACACCTTC

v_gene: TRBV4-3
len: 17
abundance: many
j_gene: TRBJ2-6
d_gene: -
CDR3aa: CASSQDGSGRGANVLTF
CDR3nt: TGCGCCAGCAGCCAAGATGGGTCAGGGCGCGGGGCCAACGTCCTGACTTTC

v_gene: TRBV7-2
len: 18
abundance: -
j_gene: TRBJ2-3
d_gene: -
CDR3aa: CASSLGIYYGEEGDTQYF
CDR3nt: TGTGCCAGCAGCTTAGGAATATATTACGGAGAAGAAGGAGATACGCAGTATTTT

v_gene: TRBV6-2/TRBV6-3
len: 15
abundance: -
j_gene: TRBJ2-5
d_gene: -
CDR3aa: CASSRASREMETQYF
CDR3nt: TGTGCCAGCAGTCGGGCGTCCAGGGAGATGGAGACCCAGTACTTC

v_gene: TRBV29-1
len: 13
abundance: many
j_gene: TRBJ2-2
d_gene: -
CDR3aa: CSVDRDHTGELFF
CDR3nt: TGCAGCGTTGACCGGGATCACACCGGGGAGCTGTTTTTT

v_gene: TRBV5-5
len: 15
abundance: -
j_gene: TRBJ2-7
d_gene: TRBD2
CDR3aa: CASSPRAGPSYEQYF
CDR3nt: TGTGCCAGCAGCCCCCGAGCGGGACCCTCCTACGAGCAGTACTTC

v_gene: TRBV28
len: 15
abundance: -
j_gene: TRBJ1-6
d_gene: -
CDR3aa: CASRGSGTGISPLHF
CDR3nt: TGTGCCAGCAGGGGCTCGGGGACGGGGATTTCACCCCTCCACTTT

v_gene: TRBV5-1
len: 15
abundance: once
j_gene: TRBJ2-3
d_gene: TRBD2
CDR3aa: CASNSAGAGTDTQYF
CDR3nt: TGCGCCAGCAACTCGGCGGGAGCAGGCACAGATACGCAGTATTTT

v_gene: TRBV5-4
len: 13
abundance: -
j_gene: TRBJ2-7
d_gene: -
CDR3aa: CVSSLGGAGEQYF
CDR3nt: TGTGTCAGCAGCTTGGGGGGGGCTGGCGAGCAGTACTTC

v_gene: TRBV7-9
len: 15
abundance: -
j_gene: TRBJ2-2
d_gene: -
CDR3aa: CVSRPGTANTGKLFF
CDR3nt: TGTGTCAGCAGACCCGGAACAGCGAACACCGGGAAGCTGTTTTTT

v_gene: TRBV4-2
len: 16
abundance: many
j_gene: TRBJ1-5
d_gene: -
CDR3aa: CASSQGAGDSNQPQHF
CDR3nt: TGTGCCAGCAGCCAAGGGGCAGGGGATAGCAATCAGCCCCAGCATTTT

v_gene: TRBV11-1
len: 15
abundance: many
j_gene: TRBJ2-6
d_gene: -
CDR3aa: CASSLGETGANVLTF
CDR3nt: TGTGCCAGCAGCTTGGGGGAGACTGGGGCCAACGTCCTGACTTTC

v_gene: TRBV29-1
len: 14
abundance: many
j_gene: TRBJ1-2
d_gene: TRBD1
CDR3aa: CSVEPQGERNGYTF
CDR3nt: TGCAGCGTTGAACCACAGGGGGAAAGAAATGGCTACACCTTC

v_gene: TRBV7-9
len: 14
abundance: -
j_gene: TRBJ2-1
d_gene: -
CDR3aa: CASSLGGRGNEQFF
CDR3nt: TGTGCCAGCAGCCTAGGGGGGCGGGGGAATGAGCAGTTCTTC

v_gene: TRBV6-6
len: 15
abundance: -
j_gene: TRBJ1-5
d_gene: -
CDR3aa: CASSRTGTGYRLQHF
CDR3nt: TGTGCCAGCAGTAGGACCGGGACGGGCTATCGGCTCCAGCATTTT

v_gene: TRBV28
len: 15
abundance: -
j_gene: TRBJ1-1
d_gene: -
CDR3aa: CASIPGLGRTQEAFF
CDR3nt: TGTGCCAGCATCCCCGGGTTGGGGCGGACTCAAGAGGCTTTCTTT

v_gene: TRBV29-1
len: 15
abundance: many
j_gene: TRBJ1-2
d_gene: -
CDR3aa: CSVELLRTANYGYTF
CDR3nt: TGCAGCGTTGAACTTCTAAGGACTGCTAACTATGGCTACACCTTC

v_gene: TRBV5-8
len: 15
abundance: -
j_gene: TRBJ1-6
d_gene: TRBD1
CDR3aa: CASSLLTQGESPLHF
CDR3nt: TGTGCCAGCAGCCTGTTAACTCAGGGGGAGTCACCCCTCCACTTT

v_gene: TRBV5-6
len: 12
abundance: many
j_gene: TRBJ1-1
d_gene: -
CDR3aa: CASSHRDTEAFF
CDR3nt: TGTGCCAGCAGCCACCGCGACACTGAAGCTTTCTTT

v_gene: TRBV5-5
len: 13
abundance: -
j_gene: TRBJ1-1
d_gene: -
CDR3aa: CASSFPDNKEAVF
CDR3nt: TGTGCCAGCAGCTTCCCGGACAACAAGGAAGCTGTCTTT

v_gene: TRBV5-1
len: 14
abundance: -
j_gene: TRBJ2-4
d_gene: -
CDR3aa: CASSDAGQSDIQHF
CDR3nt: TGCGCCAGCAGTGATGCGGGGCAGTCAGACATTCAGCACTTC